One sample yielded the 6 T cell receptor beta chains listed below, sequenced in a study of blood T cell repertoires in COVID-19. Produced via immunoSEQ multiplex PCR; TCRdb's table is partial and in-frame only. The data contain roughly 150,000 clones, approximately 83% of them singletons. What was sequenced was PBMCs or T cells enriched from blood (not recorded which). These receptor sequences come from a man between 65 and 80 years old who had been exposed to COVID-19.

The chain has TRBV5-4 and TRBJ1-1, with a possible D match to TRBD1 (6 bases). The V end lost 4 bases, the J end lost 0 bases, and 10 bases lay between the germline ends. Germline CDR1 and CDR2: SGHNT and YYREEE (reference sequence). CDR3 size: 14 residues. The CDR3 loop is CASSIQGMNTEAFF. The CDR3, as DNA: TGTGCCAGCAGCATACAGGGTATGAACACTGAAGCTTTCTTT.

In DNA, the CDR3 is TGTGCCAGCAGCTTGGGGGCCCAGGTAGGAGAGACCCAGTACTTC. Translation: CASSLGAQVGETQYF. V gene TRBV5-4 combines with J gene TRBJ2-5; D remains ambiguous. CDR3 length equals 15 residues. V was shortened by 0 bases and J by 4 bases, with 13 bases between the two germline ends. CDR1 is SGHNT and CDR2 is YYREEE in the germline V gene (reference sequence).

V usage is TRBV30 and J usage is TRBJ2-3; 11 positions match TRBD2. Per germline, CDR1 GTSNPN and CDR2 SVGIG (reference sequence). The CDR3 is made up of 19 amino acids. J was trimmed by 1 base and V by 1 base; bases with no gene match: 13. The CDR3 spells CAWSGVLAGGPIRTDTQYF. CDR3 DNA sequence: TGTGCCTGGAGTGGAGTTCTAGCGGGGGGCCCTATTCGCACAGATACGCAGTATTTT.

V gene TRBV7-9 combines with J gene TRBJ1-4; D gene ambiguous. The CDR3 runs to 15 residues. Germline V gene data show CDR1 as SEHNR and CDR2 as FQNEAQ (reference sequence). V was shortened by 1 base and J by 5 bases, with 11 bases between the two germline ends. CDR3 sequence reads: CASSLGGAPNEKLFF. CDR3 DNA sequence: TGTGCCAGCAGCTTAGGAGGAGCTCCCAATGAAAAACTGTTTTTT.

The J gene is TRBJ2-1, the V gene TRBV7-2; TRBD2 matches 10 bases. The V and J ends lost 1 base and 10 bases, in that order; junction bases with no gene match: 7. Germline V lookup: CDR1 SGHTA, CDR2 FQGNSA. CDR3 size: 15 residues. The CDR3 here is CASSLELAGTGEQFF. CDR3 nucleotide sequence: TGTGCCAGCAGCTTAGAACTAGCGGGGACTGGGGAGCAGTTCTTC.

V usage is TRBV6-2 or TRBV6-3 and J usage is TRBJ2-3; 14 positions match TRBD2. The trim removed 6 bases at V and 4 bases at J, leaving 6 bases unmatched. The CDR3 spans 16 residues. Germline V gene data show CDR1 as MNHEY and CDR2 as SVGEGT. Written as DNA, the CDR3 is TGTGCCAGCAGCCCTCGACTAGCGGGAGGGCCAGATACGCAGTATTTT. Amino acids: CASSPRLAGGPDTQYF.